These T cell receptor beta chains were read from a single sample in a study of identical twins. TCRdb reprocessed the 5' RACE reads with MiXCR, giving one entry per CDR3 protein. The table lists 700,000 to 950,000 distinct CDR3 sequences, roughly an eighth of them singletons. These same data were also listed under a study on yellow fever vaccine responses in identical twins.

The source material was PBMCs. These receptors were obtained from a young woman in good health. CDR3s include the opening cysteine and the closing phenylalanine or tryptophan. A D gene is named only where the DNA matches it firmly. Only some rows state a clone size, as once, few, many or a class for expanded clones.

D gene	V gene	clone size	J gene	CDR3 DNA	CDR3 protein
NA	TRBV2	many	TRBJ1-5	TGTGCCAGCAGTAACCGGGACAACAATCAGCCCCAGCATTTT	CASSNRDNNQPQHF
TRBD2	TRBV5-1	few	TRBJ2-1	TGCGCCAGCAGCCAAGGGACTAGCGTATACGATGAGCAGTTCTTC	CASSQGTSVYDEQFF
TRBD1	TRBV7-8	many	TRBJ2-2	TGTGCCAGCAGCTCCTCCGGGACAGGGTCCACCGGGGAGCTGTTTTTT	CASSSSGTGSTGELFF
TRBD1	TRBV7-9	few	TRBJ2-1	TGTGCCAGCAGCTCGGGACAGCTTTCCTACAATGAGCAGTTCTTC	CASSSGQLSYNEQFF
TRBD1	TRBV24-1	NA	TRBJ1-5	TGTGCCACCAGTGATTCGGGGACAGGGGGCCCGAGCCAGCCCCAGCATTTT	CATSDSGTGGPSQPQHF
TRBD2	TRBV9	NA	TRBJ2-1	TGTGCCAGCAGTACAGCGGGAGGCTCCTACAATGAGCAGTTCTTC	CASSTAGGSYNEQFF
TRBD1	TRBV6-5	few	TRBJ2-7	TGTGCCAGCAGTTACTCATCTGGGACAGGAAGTTACGAGCAGTACTTC	CASSYSSGTGSYEQYF
NA	TRBV6-5	NA	TRBJ1-3	TGTGCCAGCAGTTACTCGAGGTCGGCCGGACAAACTGGAAACACCATATATTTT	CASSYSRSAGQTGNTIYF
TRBD2	TRBV20-1	once	TRBJ2-2	TGCAGTGCTAGTAGCGGGAGGCAGACCGGGGAGCTGTTTTTT	CSASSGRQTGELFF
NA	TRBV12-3/TRBV12-4	many	TRBJ1-1	TGTGCCAGCAGTTTAAAGGGTGGTTTCAGCTTT	CASSLKGGFSF
NA	TRBV11-2	NA	TRBJ2-2	TGTGCCAGCGAGGGGGGACTGAACACCGGGGAGCTGTTTTTT	CASEGGLNTGELFF
TRBD2	TRBV28	few	TRBJ2-1	TGTGCCAGCAGTAAAAGATGGACTAGAGACAATGAGCAGTTCTTC	CASSKRWTRDNEQFF
TRBD2	TRBV20-1	few	TRBJ2-7	TGCAGTGCGCTAACCGGGACTAGCGGGGGCTACGAGCAGTACTTC	CSALTGTSGGYEQYF
NA	TRBV2	few	TRBJ2-7	TGTGCCAGCACTGGGACTCACTACGAGCAGTACTTC	CASTGTHYEQYF
TRBD2	TRBV10-3	NA	TRBJ2-5	TGTGCCATCAGTCCCAGGGACGGGGGGGCCCAGTACTTC	CAISPRDGGAQYF